This T cell receptor (beta chain) was recovered during a study of breast tumors, draining lymph nodes, adjacent tissues. Axillary draining lymph nodes of breast cancer patients supplied the node samples. CDR3 length equals 14 residues. Using its own MiXCR run on the multiplex PCR reads, TCRdb lists one record per CDR3 protein. The table shows roughly 260,000 distinct CDR3 sequences, with 30% occurring only once. Overall study results and limits: Tumor TCR diversity was below lymph nodes but above nontumor tissue.

A remark on this clonotype: Its specificity is not known. A junction end diverges from the germline sequence, so it may reflect a read error.

The TCR was taken from a female donor with breast cancer. Some clones in this sample may be carry-over from other donors' samples. The material sequenced was axillary lymph node tissue. V usage is TRBV12-3 or TRBV12-4 and J usage is TRBJ1-6; no clear D gene. The CDR3 DNA follows: TGTGCCAGCAGTTCCACTGGGGTGGGGTCACCCCTCCACTTC. It yields the protein CASSSTGVGSPLHF.